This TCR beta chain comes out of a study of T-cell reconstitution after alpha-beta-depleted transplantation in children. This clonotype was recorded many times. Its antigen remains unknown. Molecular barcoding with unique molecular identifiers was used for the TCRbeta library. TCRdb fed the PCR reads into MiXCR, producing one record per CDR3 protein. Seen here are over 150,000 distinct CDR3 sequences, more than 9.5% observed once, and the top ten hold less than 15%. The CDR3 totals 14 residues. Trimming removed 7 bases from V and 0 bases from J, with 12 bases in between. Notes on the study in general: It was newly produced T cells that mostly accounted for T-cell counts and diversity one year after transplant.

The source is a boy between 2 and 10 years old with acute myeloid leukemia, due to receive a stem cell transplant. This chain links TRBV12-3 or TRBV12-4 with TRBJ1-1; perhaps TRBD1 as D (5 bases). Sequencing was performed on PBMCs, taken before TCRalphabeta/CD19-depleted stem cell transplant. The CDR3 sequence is CASTYGQVNTEAFF. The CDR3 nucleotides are TGTGCCAGCACGTACGGACAAGTGAACACTGAAGCTTTCTTT.